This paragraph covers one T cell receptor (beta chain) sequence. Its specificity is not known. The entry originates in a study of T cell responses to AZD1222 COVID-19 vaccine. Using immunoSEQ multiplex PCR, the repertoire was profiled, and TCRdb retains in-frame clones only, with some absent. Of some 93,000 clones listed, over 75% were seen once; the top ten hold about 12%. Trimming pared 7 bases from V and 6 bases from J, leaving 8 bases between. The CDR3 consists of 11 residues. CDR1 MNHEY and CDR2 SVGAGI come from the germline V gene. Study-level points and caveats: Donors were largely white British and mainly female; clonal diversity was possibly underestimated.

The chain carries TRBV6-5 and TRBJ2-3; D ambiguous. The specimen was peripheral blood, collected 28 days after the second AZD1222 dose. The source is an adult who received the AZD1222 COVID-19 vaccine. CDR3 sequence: CASIYGDTQYF. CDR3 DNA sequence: TGTGCCAGCATCTACGGGGATACGCAGTATTTT.